A few counts support the clone carrying this TCR beta chain. Its antigen remains unknown. The data were obtained in a study of tumor-infiltrating lymphocytes in primary liver carcinoma. The study's findings and limits: Relative to tumor region pairs, the tumor-adjacent and tumor-blood pairs showed overlap that was lower.

The researchers produced TCR beta cDNA from around 0.5 ug total RNA with a constant-region primer. Researchers made the TCR beta libraries by running three nested multiplex PCR rounds with slightly modified ARM-PCR. Each of the first two PCR rounds ran roughly 9 cycles with TRBV1-TRBV30 forward and C-beta reverse primers. TCRdb re-called the multiplex PCR reads with MiXCR, one entry per CDR3 protein. The repertoire consists of roughly 80,000 distinct CDR3 sequences, with under 75% occurring once and the leading ten covering 26%. Without any cell sorting, roughly 18-31 mg of bulk tissue yielded co-extracted RNA and DNA. Germline V gene sequence: CDR1 SGHTA, CDR2 FQGNSA. The CDR3 sequence is 14 residues long. V lost 2 bases to trimming and J lost 7 bases; unmatched junction nucleotides: 5.

The chain links TRBV7-2 to TRBJ2-1, with 7 bases fitting TRBD2. Sequencing was performed on tumor-adjacent normal liver tissue. The clonotype was recovered from a man aged 40-49 years with primary liver carcinoma and hepatitis B virus infection. The CDR3 DNA reads as TGTGCCAGCAGCTTAAGGCGGGAGTCAAATGAGCAGTTCTTC. Translating gives CASSLRRESNEQFF.